The next 7 T cell receptor beta chains were all read from a single sample in a study of blood T cell repertoires in COVID-19. The method was immunoSEQ multiplex PCR; TCRdb's version includes in-frame clones alone and lacks a portion of them. This table has about 330,000 clones, more than 75% appearing once. Sequenced input: peripheral blood. The receptors were gathered from a woman aged 45-60 years with acute or convalescent COVID-19.

This rearrangement joins TRBV3-1 (or the pseudogene TRBV3-2) to TRBJ2-5; 7 positions match TRBD2. The CDR3 is made up of 14 amino acids. V was clipped by 0 bases and J by 7 bases; unmatched bases: 5. Germline V CDR1 and CDR2: LGHDT, YNNKEL (reference sequence). The CDR3 DNA follows: TGTGCCAGCAGCCAAGATCCGGGCGGGGGGACCCAGTACTTC. Protein sequence: CASSQDPGGGTQYF.

The chain carries TRBV20-1 and TRBJ2-7; a weak D match, TRBD2 (5 bases). With 3 bases removed from V and 2 bases from J, the gap between germline ends came to 5 bases. Per germline, CDR1 DFQATT and CDR2 SNEGSKA (reference sequence). The CDR3 loop spans 11 amino acids. The CDR3 DNA reads as TGCAGTGCTAGCGGGACCTACGAGCAGTACTTC. It specifies CSASGTYEQYF.

The V call is TRBV11-3, the J call TRBJ2-1; 7 bases map to TRBD2. With 5 bases clipped from V and 9 bases from J, the junction kept 7 bases outside the gene matches. Per the germline V gene, CDR1 is SGHNT and CDR2 is YENEEA. The CDR3 is made up of 13 amino acids. CDR3 region: CASSETSLSEQFF. The CDR3 DNA follows: TGTGCCAGCAGCGAGACTAGCTTAAGTGAGCAGTTCTTC. Full variable domain (missing parts from reference TRBV11-3 and TRBJ2-1): EAGVVQSPRYKIIEKKQPVAFWCNPISGHNTLYWYLQNLGQGPELLIRYENEEAVDDSQLPKDRFSAERLKGVDSTLKIQPAELGDSAVYLCASSETSLSEQFFGPGTRLTVL.

The chain couples TRBV5-1 to TRBJ1-2; D possibly corresponds to TRBD1 (5 bases). Trimming stripped 7 bases from V and 3 bases from J, with 22 bases between. Looked up from germline, CDR1 is SGHRS and CDR2 is YFSETQ. The CDR3 length is 16 residues. The CDR3 spells CASARGESTIDYGYTF. CDR3 bases: TGCGCCAGCGCCCGGGGGGAGTCAACTATCGACTATGGCTACACCTTC. Filled out from reference TRBV5-1 and TRBJ1-2, the complete variable domain reads KAGVTQTPRYLIKTRGQQVTLSCSPISGHRSVSWYQQTPGQGLQFLFEYFSETQRNKGNFPGRFSGRQFSNSRSEMNVSTLELGDSALYLCASARGESTIDYGYTFGSGTRLTVV.

This clone was found once. The V gene is TRBV7-9, the J gene TRBJ2-1; 8 bases fit TRBD1. Germline CDR1 and CDR2: SEHNR and FQNEAQ (reference sequence). CDR3 length: 16 residues. The V segment lost 4 bases and the J segment 3 bases; nucleotides outside the gene matches: 8. The CDR3 DNA reads TGTGCCAGCAGCTGGATCGACAGGGGTGTCTACAATGAGCAGTTCTTC. As protein: CASSWIDRGVYNEQFF.

The rearrangement links TRBV27 to TRBJ2-7; possible D gene TRBD1, 6 bases. Germline V lookup: CDR1 MNHEY, CDR2 SMNVEV (reference sequence). The germline V and J ends were trimmed by 6 bases and 5 bases, with 14 bases remaining between them. This CDR3 spans 13 amino acids. The CDR3 protein is CASSQGKVNEQYF. The CDR3 nucleotides are TGTGCCAGCAGCCAGGGGAAGGTCAACGAGCAGTACTTC.

CDR3 in DNA: TGTGCCATGCAAATAGCGGGAGGGTCGGGCGAGCAGTACTTC. This encodes CAMQIAGGSGEQYF. The chain combines TRBV28 with TRBJ2-7; 11 nucleotides align to TRBD2. The CDR3 is 14 residues long. Germline V gene sequence: CDR1 MDHEN, CDR2 SYDVKM. The junction had 11 bases not matched to a gene; V was cut back by 10 bases and J by 6 bases.